This TCR beta chain was sequenced for a study of blood T cell repertoires in COVID-19. About the study: Collection of acute and convalescent COVID-19 samples took place in the United States, Italy and Spain. PBMCs, B-cell-depleted T cells, or T cells provided the cDNA or gDNA that made up the material.

In germline, CDR1 is SGHTA, CDR2 FQGNSA. V lost 1 base to trimming and J lost 2 bases; unmatched junction nucleotides: 6. The CDR3 length is 17 residues. Original processing notes: Reference gene primers were amplified, and this amplification served to estimate nucleated cell counts. Produced via immunoSEQ multiplex PCR; TCRdb's table is partial and in-frame only. D and trimming were read from the DNA, whereas the V and J calls and clone size are those reported in that table. Among 280,000 or so clones listed, about 85% were seen once. V and J are TRBV7-2 and TRBJ2-2; 8 bases are a match to TRBD2. This receptor was taken from a human donor in a cohort sampled during active COVID-19. Sequencing was done on a sample of peripheral blood. The DNA for the CDR3 is TGTGCCAGCAGCTTAGTAAATAGCGGGACTAACACCGGGGAGCTGTTTTTT. Translation: CASSLVNSGTNTGELFF.